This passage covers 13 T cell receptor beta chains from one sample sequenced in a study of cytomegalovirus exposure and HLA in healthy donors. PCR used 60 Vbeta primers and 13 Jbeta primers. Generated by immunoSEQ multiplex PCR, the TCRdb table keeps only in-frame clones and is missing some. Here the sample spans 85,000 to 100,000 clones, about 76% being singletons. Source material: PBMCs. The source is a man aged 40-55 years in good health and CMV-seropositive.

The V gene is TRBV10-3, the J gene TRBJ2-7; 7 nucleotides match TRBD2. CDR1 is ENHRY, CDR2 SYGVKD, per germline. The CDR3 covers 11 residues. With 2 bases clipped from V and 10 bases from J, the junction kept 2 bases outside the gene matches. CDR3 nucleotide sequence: TGTGCCATCAGTGAGGGGGGGGACCAGTACTTC. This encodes CAISEGGDQYF.

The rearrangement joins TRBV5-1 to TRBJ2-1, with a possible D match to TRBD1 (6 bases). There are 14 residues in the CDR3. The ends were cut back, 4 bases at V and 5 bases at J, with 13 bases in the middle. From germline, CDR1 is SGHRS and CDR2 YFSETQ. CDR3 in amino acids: CASSRAGADNEQFF. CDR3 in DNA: TGCGCCAGCAGCCGGGCAGGGGCGGACAATGAGCAGTTCTTC.

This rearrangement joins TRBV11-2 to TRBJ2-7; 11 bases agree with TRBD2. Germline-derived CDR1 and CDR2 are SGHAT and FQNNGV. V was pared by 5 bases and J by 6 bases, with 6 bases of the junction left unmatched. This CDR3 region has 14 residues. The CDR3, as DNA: TGTGCCAGCAGCGTGCTAGCGGGAGGATCCGAGCAGTACTTC. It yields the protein CASSVLAGGSEQYF. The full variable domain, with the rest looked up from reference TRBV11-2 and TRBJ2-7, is EAGVAQSPRYKIIEKRQSVAFWCNPISGHATLYWYQQILGQGPKLLIQFQNNGVVDDSQLPKDRFSAERLKGVDSTLKIQPAKLEDSAVYLCASSVLAGGSEQYFGPGTRLTVT.

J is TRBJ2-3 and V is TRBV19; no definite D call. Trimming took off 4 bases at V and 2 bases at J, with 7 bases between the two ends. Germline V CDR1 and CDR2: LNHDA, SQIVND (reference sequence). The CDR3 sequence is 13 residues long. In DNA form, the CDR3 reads TGTGCCAGTAGTAGCTTAGACACAGATACGCAGTATTTT. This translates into CASSSLDTDTQYF.

The CDR3 bases are TGTGCCAGCAGCCAAACTAGCGACTCCTACGAGCAGTACTTC. This sequence encodes CASSQTSDSYEQYF. The gene calls are TRBV7-2 and TRBJ2-7; 7 bases are a match to TRBD2. This CDR3 spans 14 amino acids. Germline lookup yields CDR1 SGHTA and CDR2 FQGNSA. Trimming cost V 5 bases and J 0 bases; bases outside gene matches: 4.

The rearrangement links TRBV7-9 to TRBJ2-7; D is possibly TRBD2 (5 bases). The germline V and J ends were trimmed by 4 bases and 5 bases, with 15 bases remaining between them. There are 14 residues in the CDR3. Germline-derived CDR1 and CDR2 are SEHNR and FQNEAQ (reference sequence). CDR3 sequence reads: CASSSPRGNHEQYF. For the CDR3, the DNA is TGTGCCAGCAGCTCCCCCCGAGGGAATCACGAGCAGTACTTC. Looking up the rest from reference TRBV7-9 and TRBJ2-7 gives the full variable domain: DTGVSQNPRHKITKRGQNVTFRCDPISEHNRLYWYRQTLGQGPEFLTYFQNEAQLEKSRLLSDRFSAERPKGSFSTLEIQRTEQGDSAMYLCASSSPRGNHEQYFGPGTRLTVT.

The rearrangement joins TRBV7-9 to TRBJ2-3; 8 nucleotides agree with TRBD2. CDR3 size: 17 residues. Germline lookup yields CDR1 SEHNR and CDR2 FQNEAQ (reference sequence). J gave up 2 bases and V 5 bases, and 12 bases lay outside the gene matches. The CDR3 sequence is CASSPRPRGGNTDTQYF. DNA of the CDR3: TGTGCCAGCAGCCCACGCCCTCGCGGGGGGAACACAGATACGCAGTATTTT.

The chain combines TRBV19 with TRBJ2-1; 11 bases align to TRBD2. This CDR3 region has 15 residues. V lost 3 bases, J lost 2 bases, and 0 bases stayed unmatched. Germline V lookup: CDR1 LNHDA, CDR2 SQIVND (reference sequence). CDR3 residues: CASSMTSGAYNEQFF. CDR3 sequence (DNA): TGTGCCAGTAGTATGACTAGCGGGGCCTACAATGAGCAGTTCTTC.

The DNA of the CDR3 is TGTGCCAGCAGTAACTCCAGGGTAGCTAACTATGGCTACACCTTC. Protein: CASSNSRVANYGYTF. The chain joins TRBV27 to TRBJ1-2, with D perhaps TRBD1 (5 bases). V lost 5 bases and J 0 bases, leaving 13 bases between the germline ends. CDR3 length: 15 residues. Germline CDR1 reads MNHEY; CDR2 reads SMNVEV (reference sequence).

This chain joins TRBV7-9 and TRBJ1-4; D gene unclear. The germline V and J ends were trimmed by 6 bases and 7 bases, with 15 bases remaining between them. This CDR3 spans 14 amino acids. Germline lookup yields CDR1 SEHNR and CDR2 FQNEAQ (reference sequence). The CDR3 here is CASRPTNPGEKLFF. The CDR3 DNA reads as TGTGCCAGCAGGCCGACAAACCCCGGTGAAAAACTGTTTTTT.

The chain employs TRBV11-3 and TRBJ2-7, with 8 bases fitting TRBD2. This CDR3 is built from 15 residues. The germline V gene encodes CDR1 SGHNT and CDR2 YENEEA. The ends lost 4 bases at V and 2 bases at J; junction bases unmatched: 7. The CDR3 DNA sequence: TGTGCCAGCAGCTCCTCGTCGGGAGGGACCTACGAGCAGTACTTC. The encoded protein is CASSSSSGGTYEQYF. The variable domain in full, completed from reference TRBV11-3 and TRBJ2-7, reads EAGVVQSPRYKIIEKKQPVAFWCNPISGHNTLYWYLQNLGQGPELLIRYENEEAVDDSQLPKDRFSAERLKGVDSTLKIQPAELGDSAVYLCASSSSSGGTYEQYFGPGTRLTVT.

The CDR3 DNA follows: TGCAGCGTTTCGTTGGCTAGACAGGGTATGAGGTCCTACGAGCAGTACTTC. Its translation is CSVSLARQGMRSYEQYF. J is TRBJ2-7 and V is TRBV29-1, with TRBD1 matching over 7 bases. CDR1 and CDR2 from the germline V gene are SQVTM and ANQGSEA. V dropped 5 bases and J dropped 1; count of bases not matched to a gene: 17. This CDR3 contains 17 residues.

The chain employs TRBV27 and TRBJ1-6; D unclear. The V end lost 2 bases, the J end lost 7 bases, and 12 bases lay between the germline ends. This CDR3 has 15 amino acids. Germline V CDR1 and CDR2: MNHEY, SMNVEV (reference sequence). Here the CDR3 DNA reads TGTGCCAGCAGTTTAATGGCACCCTCGAATTCACCCCTCCACTTT. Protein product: CASSLMAPSNSPLHF.